These T cell receptor beta chains were read from a single sample in a study of preoperative IRX-2 immunotherapy in early breast cancer. Data came from immunoSEQ multiplex PCR; TCRdb stores just in-frame clones and leaves some out. In the table there are 20,000 to 30,000 clones, about 83% of which are singletons. Sample: lymph node tissue, taken before IRX-2 immunotherapy. Receptors originate from a human donor with breast cancer. Each CDR3 is given with its conserved first and last residue. The order of the fields is clone size, D gene, V gene, J gene, CDR3 DNA, CDR3 protein. A D gene is named only where the DNA matches it firmly. Clone size, where shown, is once, few, many, or a class for clones that have expanded.

clone size: -; D gene: -; V gene: TRBV15; J gene: TRBJ2-7; CDR3 DNA: TGTGCCACCAGCAGAGATCGGGTTACCTCCTACGAGCAGTACTTC; CDR3 protein: CATSRDRVTSYEQYF
clone size: -; D gene: -; V gene: TRBV6-1; J gene: TRBJ1-5; CDR3 DNA: TGTGCCAGCAGTGAAGGGGTTAGGGGGGATCAGCCCCAGCATTTT; CDR3 protein: CASSEGVRGDQPQHF
clone size: -; D gene: -; V gene: TRBV6-1; J gene: TRBJ1-1; CDR3 DNA: TGTGCCAGCAGTGAAGCGACAGGGAACACTGAAGCTTTCTTT; CDR3 protein: CASSEATGNTEAFF
clone size: few; D gene: -; V gene: TRBV6-8; J gene: TRBJ1-6; CDR3 DNA: TGTGCCAGCAGTTACGGCCGGCTCTATAATTCACCCCTCCACTTT; CDR3 protein: CASSYGRLYNSPLHF
clone size: -; D gene: TRBD1; V gene: TRBV6-8; J gene: TRBJ1-4; CDR3 DNA: TGTGCCAGCAGTACAGGGGGCGCGGGCGAAAAACTGTTTTTT; CDR3 protein: CASSTGGAGEKLFF
clone size: -; D gene: TRBD2; V gene: TRBV6-8; J gene: TRBJ2-3; CDR3 DNA: TGTGCCAGCAGTTCCACCAGGACTAGCGGAAGCTTCACAGATACGCAGTATTTT; CDR3 protein: CASSSTRTSGSFTDTQYF
clone size: -; D gene: -; V gene: TRBV5-1; J gene: TRBJ2-7; CDR3 DNA: TGCGCCAGCAGCTTGTTTGGGGGTGGGGCAACCCTTTACGAGCAGTACTTC; CDR3 protein: CASSLFGGGATLYEQYF
clone size: few; D gene: TRBD1; V gene: TRBV11-3; J gene: TRBJ1-3; CDR3 DNA: TGTGCCAGCAGCCCCGACAGGGGAGGAAACACCATATATTTT; CDR3 protein: CASSPDRGGNTIYF
clone size: -; D gene: TRBD2; V gene: TRBV11-3; J gene: TRBJ2-5; CDR3 DNA: TGTGCCAGCAGCTTGGTAGCGGGGGGAGACCAAGAGACCCAGTACTTC; CDR3 protein: CASSLVAGGDQETQYF
clone size: -; D gene: TRBD1; V gene: TRBV6-8; J gene: TRBJ2-2; CDR3 DNA: TGTGCCAGCAGTTACTCGAGGGACAGGGGGCGTGAGCTGTTTTTT; CDR3 protein: CASSYSRDRGRELFF
clone size: few; D gene: -; V gene: TRBV6-8; J gene: TRBJ1-1; CDR3 DNA: TGTGCCAGCAGTTTCTTCGGGGCAGGCTCTGAAGCTTTCTTT; CDR3 protein: CASSFFGAGSEAFF
clone size: -; D gene: -; V gene: TRBV19; J gene: TRBJ1-5; CDR3 DNA: TGTGCCAGTAGTATAGCCGGGGCTATCAATCAGCCCCAGCATTTT; CDR3 protein: CASSIAGAINQPQHF
clone size: -; D gene: -; V gene: TRBV7-4; J gene: TRBJ1-4; CDR3 DNA: TGTGCCAGCAGCAGGGCGCCGGATGAAAAACTGTTTTTT; CDR3 protein: CASSRAPDEKLFF
clone size: -; D gene: -; V gene: TRBV7-6; J gene: TRBJ1-1; CDR3 DNA: TGTGCCAGCAGCTTAGGTCCAGGTTCGAACACTGAAGCTTTCTTT; CDR3 protein: CASSLGPGSNTEAFF
clone size: -; D gene: -; V gene: TRBV6-8; J gene: TRBJ1-3; CDR3 DNA: TGTGCCAGCAGGACAGGAATCTCTGGAAACACCATATATTTT; CDR3 protein: CASRTGISGNTIYF
clone size: -; D gene: TRBD1; V gene: TRBV23-1; J gene: TRBJ2-6; CDR3 DNA: TGCGCCAGCAATCGGACAGGGGGCAGCTCTGGGGCCAACGTCCTGACTTTC; CDR3 protein: CASNRTGGSSGANVLTF
clone size: -; D gene: TRBD1; V gene: TRBV6-8; J gene: TRBJ1-2; CDR3 DNA: TGTGCCAGCTGGACAGGGGGCCCTCCGGACTATGGCTACACCTTC; CDR3 protein: CASWTGGPPDYGYTF
clone size: -; D gene: TRBD1; V gene: TRBV7-1; J gene: TRBJ2-3; CDR3 DNA: TGTGCCAGCAGCTTAGGGGGCCTGGGAACAGATACGCAGTATTTT; CDR3 protein: CASSLGGLGTDTQYF
clone size: -; D gene: -; V gene: TRBV7-1; J gene: TRBJ1-2; CDR3 DNA: TGTGCCAGCAGCCTCGCCCCATCCTATGGCTACACCTTC; CDR3 protein: CASSLAPSYGYTF
clone size: -; D gene: -; V gene: TRBV5-1; J gene: TRBJ2-1; CDR3 DNA: TGCGCCAGCAGCTCTCAACCAGGGTGGAACAATGAGCAGTTCTTC; CDR3 protein: CASSSQPGWNNEQFF
clone size: -; D gene: TRBD1; V gene: TRBV6-8; J gene: TRBJ1-4; CDR3 DNA: TGTGCCAGCAGTTCTGACAGGGTTTCTGGTGAAAAACTGTTTTTT; CDR3 protein: CASSSDRVSGEKLFF
clone size: once; D gene: -; V gene: TRBV11-3; J gene: TRBJ1-2; CDR3 DNA: TGTGCCAGCAGCTCCCCCCAGGGTACTAACTATGGCTACACCTTC; CDR3 protein: CASSSPQGTNYGYTF
clone size: -; D gene: -; V gene: TRBV10-1; J gene: TRBJ2-5; CDR3 DNA: TGCGCCAGCAGTGAGGGGATGGCAGGGGGGTATGAGACCCAGTACTTC; CDR3 protein: CASSEGMAGGYETQYF
clone size: -; D gene: -; V gene: TRBV5-1; J gene: TRBJ1-1; CDR3 DNA: TGCGCCAGCAGCCTATTAGGTGCCCCGAACACTGAAGCTTTCTTT; CDR3 protein: CASSLLGAPNTEAFF
clone size: -; D gene: -; V gene: TRBV30; J gene: TRBJ1-2; CDR3 DNA: TGTGCCTGGGTCCCGGGGGCAGGCTATGGCTACACCTTC; CDR3 protein: CAWVPGAGYGYTF
clone size: few; D gene: -; V gene: TRBV6-8; J gene: TRBJ1-1; CDR3 DNA: TGTGCCAGCAGTCGACAGAACACTGAAGCTTTCTTT; CDR3 protein: CASSRQNTEAFF
clone size: -; D gene: -; V gene: TRBV1; J gene: TRBJ1-2; CDR3 DNA: TGCGCCAGCAGCTTAATACAGGGAAACTATGGCTACACCTTC; CDR3 protein: CASSLIQGNYGYTF
clone size: -; D gene: -; V gene: TRBV28; J gene: TRBJ1-1; CDR3 DNA: TGTGCCAGCAGCAGGATGAACACTGAAGCTTTCTTT; CDR3 protein: CASSRMNTEAFF
clone size: -; D gene: -; V gene: TRBV6-4; J gene: TRBJ2-5; CDR3 DNA: TGTGCCAGCAGTGAACAGACAGCTAAGGAGACCCAGTACTTC; CDR3 protein: CASSEQTAKETQYF
clone size: -; D gene: -; V gene: TRBV11-3; J gene: TRBJ1-2; CDR3 DNA: TGTGCCAGCAGCTTGCATGGACAGCAAGGGAGCTATGGCTACACCTTC; CDR3 protein: CASSLHGQQGSYGYTF
clone size: -; D gene: -; V gene: TRBV28; J gene: TRBJ1-2; CDR3 DNA: TGTGCCAGCAGTTTGGCGGACAGACCTAGCTACACCTTC; CDR3 protein: CASSLADRPSYTF
clone size: few; D gene: -; V gene: TRBV11-3; J gene: TRBJ2-5; CDR3 DNA: TGTGCCAGCACCCCAGGGGCAGGGGAATTGAAAGAGACCCAGTACTTC; CDR3 protein: CASTPGAGELKETQYF
clone size: -; D gene: TRBD1; V gene: TRBV5-1; J gene: TRBJ1-4; CDR3 DNA: TGCGCCAGCAGCTCGCAGGGGGCAGCTAATGAAAAACTGTTTTTT; CDR3 protein: CASSSQGAANEKLFF
clone size: medium-sized; D gene: TRBD1; V gene: TRBV11-3; J gene: TRBJ1-4; CDR3 DNA: TGTGCCAGCAGCCCAGGGGGAGCAACTAATGAAAAACTGTTTTTT; CDR3 protein: CASSPGGATNEKLFF
clone size: -; D gene: -; V gene: TRBV28; J gene: TRBJ2-2; CDR3 DNA: TGTGCCAGCAGTCTCACGGGACCCCCGAGCACCGGGGAGCTGTTTTTT; CDR3 protein: CASSLTGPPSTGELFF
clone size: -; D gene: -; V gene: TRBV7-8; J gene: TRBJ1-6; CDR3 DNA: TGTGCCAGCAGCTCCGGACTTTATAATTCACCCCTCCACTTT; CDR3 protein: CASSSGLYNSPLHF
clone size: -; D gene: TRBD1; V gene: TRBV14; J gene: TRBJ1-2; CDR3 DNA: TGTGCCAGCAGCAAATGGACAGGCCCGCGGGGCTACACCTTC; CDR3 protein: CASSKWTGPRGYTF
clone size: -; D gene: -; V gene: TRBV6-8; J gene: TRBJ1-5; CDR3 DNA: TGTGCCAGCAGTTCATACGGAGATCAGCCCCAGCATTTT; CDR3 protein: CASSSYGDQPQHF